What follows are 26 T cell receptor beta chains derived from one specimen sequenced in a study of shared clonotypes between healthy human individuals (dated by TCRdb to the early 2020s). Libraries were prepared through the immunoSEQ multiplex PCR assay. The clones in this table, taken by TCRdb from immuneACCESS, are in-frame only. Not every clone is retained; where verified, under half of the shortfall comes from an unresolved V gene, and the cause of the rest is unknown. Across this sample there are millions of clones, with around 95% seen only once. The ten most abundant clones make up 0.13% of the sample. Sequenced sample: naive CD4+ T cells sorted from blood. The cell subset or site label corresponds to: CD45RA+ positively selected. The receptors shown here come from a man between 18 and 35 years old in good health.

The count of this clone is one. V and J are TRBV11-3 and TRBJ2-2; TRBD1 matches at 9 bases. The V and J ends lost 3 bases and 2 bases, in that order; junction bases with no gene match: 4. Germline CDR1 is SGHNT and CDR2 is YENEEA. This CDR3 comprises 16 residues. CDR3 sequence: CASSLGDRDNTGELFF. The DNA of the CDR3 is TGTGCCAGCAGCTTGGGGGACAGGGATAACACCGGGGAGCTGTTTTTT.

This chain uses TRBV18 with TRBJ2-6; 8 bases fit TRBD1. Looked up from germline, CDR1 is KGHSH and CDR2 is LQKENI. The V segment lost 3 bases and the J segment 0 bases; nucleotides outside the gene matches: 7. The CDR3 has 18 amino acids. CDR3: CASSPGTGISSGANVLTF. CDR3 in DNA: TGTGCCAGCTCACCGGGGACAGGAATAAGCTCTGGGGCCAACGTCCTGACTTTC.

The chain has TRBV30 and TRBJ1-5; 7 nucleotides align to TRBD1. CDR3 length: 15 residues. In germline, CDR1 is GTSNPN, CDR2 SVGIG (reference sequence). V was clipped by 0 bases and J by 4 bases; unmatched bases: 6. DNA for the CDR3: TGTGCCTGGAGTGTCGGGACAGTGATTAATCAGCCCCAGCATTTT. It specifies CAWSVGTVINQPQHF. The full variable domain, completed using reference TRBV30 and TRBJ1-5, is SQTIHQWPATLVQPVGSPLSLECTVEGTSNPNLYWYRQAAGRGLQLLFYSVGIGQISSEVPQNLSASRPQDRQFILSSKKLLLSDSGFYLCAWSVGTVINQPQHFGDGTRLSIL.

Concerning this clone: The sample carries other DNA sequences with the same CDR3. The chain couples TRBV29-1 to TRBJ2-3; D unresolved. V was cut by 1 base and J by 0 bases, with 2 bases left in between. Germline V gene sequence: CDR1 SQVTM, CDR2 ANQGSEA. This CDR3 spans 12 amino acids. Written as DNA, the CDR3 is TGCAGCGTTGAAGGGAGCACAGATACGCAGTATTTT. Residues: CSVEGSTDTQYF.

The gene calls are TRBV27 and TRBJ1-5; D gene uncertain. Trimming removed 6 bases at V and 0 bases at J, with 9 bases between. The CDR3 is made up of 14 amino acids. The germline gives CDR1 MNHEY, CDR2 SMNVEV (reference sequence). The CDR3 region is CASRESYSNQPQHF. The CDR3 nucleotides are TGTGCCAGCAGAGAATCTTATAGCAATCAGCCCCAGCATTTT.

The chain has TRBV11-2 and TRBJ1-5; D gene unclear. V was shortened by 1 base and J by 1 base, with 8 bases between the two germline ends. Per the germline V gene, CDR1 is SGHAT and CDR2 is FQNNGV. The CDR3 is made up of 15 amino acids. The CDR3 coding sequence is TGTGCCAGCAGCTTAGCCCCGGGGAGCAATCAGCCCCAGCATTTT. This encodes CASSLAPGSNQPQHF.

The rearrangement joins TRBV9 to TRBJ1-1, with D possibly matching TRBD1 (5 bases). The CDR3 sequence is 14 residues long. Between the trimmed V and J ends, which lost 4 bases and 10 bases, there was a span of 20 bases. Germline CDR1 SGDLS, CDR2 YYNGEE. In DNA, the CDR3 is TGTGCCAGCAGCCCCCTGGGAGGGGCGCAGGGAGCTTTCTTT. This translates into CASSPLGGAQGAFF.

V usage is TRBV30 and J usage is TRBJ1-4; no clear D gene. The V and J ends lost 6 bases and 4 bases respectively, with 12 bases between them. CDR3 size: 13 residues. CDR1 GTSNPN and CDR2 SVGIG come from the germline V gene (reference sequence). The CDR3 loop reads CACGVERNEKLFF. In nucleotides, the CDR3 is TGTGCCTGCGGAGTGGAACGTAATGAAAAACTGTTTTTT.

This rearrangement joins TRBV28 to TRBJ1-2, with 8 bases aligning to TRBD1. V shed 4 bases, J shed 5 bases, and the junction held 6 bases outside the gene matches. This CDR3 is 14 amino acids long. The germline V gene encodes CDR1 MDHEN and CDR2 SYDVKM. DNA for the CDR3: TGTGCCAGCAGTTCCGTACAGGGGGGTTATGGCTACACCTTC. Residues: CASSSVQGGYGYTF.

This chain connects TRBV5-8 to TRBJ2-2, with D hard to call. V was trimmed by 2 bases and J by 6 bases, leaving 5 bases between them. This CDR3 contains 12 residues. CDR1 is SGHTS and CDR2 is YDEGEE in the germline V gene. The CDR3 region is CASSFAAGELFF. The CDR3 DNA reads TGTGCCAGCAGCTTCGCGGCCGGGGAGCTGTTTTTT. The full variable domain, with the rest looked up from reference TRBV5-8 and TRBJ2-2, is EAGVTQSPTHLIKTRGQQATLRCSPISGHTSVYWYQQALGLGLQFLLWYDEGEERNRGNFPPRFSGRQFPNYSSELNVNALELEDSALYLCASSFAAGELFFGEGSRLTVL.

V is TRBV28 and J is TRBJ1-4; D is ambiguous. CDR1 and CDR2 (germline): MDHEN, SYDVKM. The CDR3 is made up of 16 amino acids. Trimming left V 4 bases short and J 0 bases short, with 12 bases between. This CDR3 is CASSSAPIATNEKLFF. Here the CDR3 DNA reads TGTGCCAGCAGTTCGGCCCCCATTGCAACTAATGAAAAACTGTTTTTT.

Of note for this clone: Other DNA sequences within the sample encode an identical CDR3. The CDR3 region is CASSLEASGRGEQYF. The CDR3 nucleotides are TGCGCCAGCAGCTTGGAGGCTAGCGGGAGGGGTGAGCAGTACTTC. The chain links TRBV5-1 to TRBJ2-7, with 12 positions matching TRBD2. After removal of 0 bases from V and 7 bases from J, the junction contained 5 bases not matched to a gene. Germline CDR1 is SGHRS and CDR2 is YFSETQ. The length of the CDR3 is 15 residues.

This clone appeared a few times. The sample carries other DNA sequences with the same CDR3. The rearrangement uses TRBV5-1 and TRBJ1-1; maybe TRBD1 (6 bases). CDR3 length: 14 amino acids. V lost 0 bases and J 1 base, leaving 7 bases between the germline ends. CDR1 is SGHRS, CDR2 YFSETQ, per germline. This CDR3 is CASSLGTANTEAFF. As DNA, the CDR3 is TGCGCCAGCAGCTTGGGGACAGCGAACACTGAAGCTTTCTTT.

The chain employs TRBV30 and TRBJ1-1, with a possible D match to TRBD1 (5 bases). Germline V gene data show CDR1 as GTSNPN and CDR2 as SVGIG (reference sequence). V was cut by 1 base and J by 11 bases, with 11 bases left in between. The CDR3 runs to 11 residues. As DNA, the CDR3 is TGTGCCTGGAGTGGGGGGAAGGGGGCTTTCTTT. As protein: CAWSGGKGAFF.

The V and J genes are TRBV4-1 and TRBJ2-2; 9 bases fit TRBD2. This CDR3 region has 18 residues. V shed 0 bases, J shed 0 bases, and the junction held 5 bases outside the gene matches. CDR1 and CDR2 (germline): MGHRA, YSYEKL. The CDR3 sequence: CASSQDPSGAANTGELFF. In nucleotides, the CDR3 is TGCGCCAGCAGCCAAGACCCTAGCGGGGCCGCGAACACCGGGGAGCTGTTTTTT.

The gene calls are TRBV5-5 and TRBJ2-1; 7 bases match TRBD2. Trimming removed 5 bases from V and 5 bases from J; junction bases left unmatched: 13. The germline V gene has CDR1 SGHKS and CDR2 YYEKEE (reference sequence). There are 16 residues in the CDR3. For the CDR3, the DNA is TGTGCCAGCAGGTGGGATTGGCTAGCGGAGAACAATGAGCAGTTCTTC. Translation: CASRWDWLAENNEQFF.

This chain uses TRBV7-2 with TRBJ2-2; the D is unclear. The V end was cut by 1 base, the J end by 3 bases, with 6 bases between. CDR3 length: 14 residues. Germline V lookup: CDR1 SGHTA, CDR2 FQGNSA. The CDR3 coding sequence is TGTGCCAGCAGCTTAGGAGGTTACACCGGGGAGCTGTTTTTT. Protein sequence: CASSLGGYTGELFF.

The chain uses TRBV19 and TRBJ1-5; TRBD1 might be the D (6 bases). This CDR3 has 15 amino acids. The ends were cut back, 1 base at V and 5 bases at J, with 12 bases in the middle. Germline-derived CDR1 and CDR2 are LNHDA and SQIVND (reference sequence). The CDR3: CASSIVQGRDQPQHF. The CDR3 region has the DNA TGTGCCAGTAGTATAGTACAGGGACGGGATCAGCCCCAGCATTTT.

V gene TRBV2 combines with J gene TRBJ2-1; TRBD2 matches 11 bases. The V segment lost 6 bases and the J segment 2 bases; nucleotides outside the gene matches: 3. CDR1 is SNHLY and CDR2 is FYNNEI in the germline V gene. The CDR3 runs to 15 residues. The CDR3 sequence: CASSALAGAYNEQFF. The DNA for the CDR3 is TGTGCCAGCAGCGCACTAGCGGGGGCCTACAATGAGCAGTTCTTC.

This sequence joins TRBV5-4 and TRBJ2-3, with 10 bases aligning to TRBD2. Looked up from germline, CDR1 is SGHNT and CDR2 is YYREEE (reference sequence). The V segment lost 4 bases and the J segment 2 bases; nucleotides outside the gene matches: 10. This CDR3 has 17 amino acids. CDR3 sequence reads: CASSPILSGRSTDTQYF. DNA of the CDR3: TGTGCCAGCAGCCCAATACTTAGCGGGAGGTCCACAGATACGCAGTATTTT.

The chain carries TRBV7-9 and TRBJ2-3, with a tentative D call TRBD1 (5 bases). Germline CDR1 SEHNR, CDR2 FQNEAQ (reference sequence). This CDR3 region has 15 residues. Trimming shortened V by 3 bases and J by 0 bases, and 10 bases separated the two germline ends. CDR3 DNA: TGTGCCAGCAGCTTTCTACAGGATAGCACAGATACGCAGTATTTT. The encoded protein is CASSFLQDSTDTQYF.

In DNA form, the CDR3 reads TGTGCCAGCAGCCAACCGGGACTAGCGGCGGAGACCCAGTACTTC. This encodes CASSQPGLAAETQYF. J is TRBJ2-5 and V is TRBV11-2, with TRBD2 matching over 11 bases. This CDR3 has 15 amino acids. V gave up 5 bases and J gave up 5 bases; unmatched junction bases: 7. CDR1 and CDR2 from the germline V gene are SGHAT and FQNNGV.

The V and J genes are TRBV5-6 and TRBJ2-1; 7 bases fit TRBD1. In germline, CDR1 is SGHDT, CDR2 YYEEEE. J gave up 5 bases and V 0 bases, and 8 bases lay outside the gene matches. The length of the CDR3 is 16 residues. As DNA, the CDR3 is TGTGCCAGCAGCTTGGTCAGGGGGTTAGATAACAATGAGCAGTTCTTC. The encoded protein is CASSLVRGLDNNEQFF. Complete variable domain (other parts from reference TRBV5-6 and TRBJ2-1): DAGVTQSPTHLIKTRGQQVTLRCSPKSGHDTVSWYQQALGQGPQFIFQYYEEEERQRGNFPDRFSGHQFPNYSSELNVNALLLGDSALYLCASSLVRGLDNNEQFFGPGTRLTVL.

Regarding this clone: Given a much more abundant clone one base away, this may be a read error. Other DNA sequences from this sample encode an identical CDR3 as well. This chain connects TRBV5-1 to TRBJ2-7, with 7 bases fitting TRBD1. Germline loops: CDR1 SGHRS, CDR2 YFSETQ. Trimming took 0 bases from V and 1 from J; bases not matched to a gene: 1. The CDR3 is made up of 14 amino acids. The CDR3 loop is CASSLAQGSYEQYF. DNA of the CDR3: TGCGCCAGCAGCTTGGCACAGGGGTCCTACGAGCAGTACTTC.

The J gene is TRBJ1-2, the V gene TRBV2, with 10 bases that match TRBD1. With V trimmed by 4 bases and J by 1 base, 3 bases remained unmatched. Germline V gene data show CDR1 as SNHLY and CDR2 as FYNNEI. The CDR3 is 15 residues long. Here the CDR3 DNA reads TGTGCCAGCAGTGGGACAGGGGGATTTAACTATGGCTACACCTTC. It yields the protein CASSGTGGFNYGYTF.

The chain combines TRBV6-1 with TRBJ1-2; D perhaps matches TRBD1 (5 bases). CDR1 is MNHNS and CDR2 is SASEGT in the germline V gene. The V and J ends lost 2 bases and 5 bases respectively, with 12 bases between them. The CDR3 is made up of 14 amino acids. The CDR3 loop reads CASSEHQGRYGYTF. DNA for the CDR3: TGTGCCAGCAGTGAACACCAGGGTCGGTATGGCTACACCTTC.